These 26 T cell receptor beta chains share one sample of origin, sequenced in a study of regulatory T cells in long-lasting Graves disease. The sample's time point: newly diagnosed GD, antithyroid drugs for less than 3 months. PBMC-derived RNA was used for the TCR library. Through Arm-PCR of CDR3 regions and iRepertoire HTBI primers, TCR beta libraries were built. TCRdb recomputed calls from the multiplex PCR reads with MiXCR, one row per CDR3 protein. The table includes roughly 500,000 distinct CDR3 sequences, roughly 13% detected once. These data were also filed under a second study, of T cells in Graves' hyperthyroidism and ophthalmopathy.

The sample here was peripheral blood mononuclear cells (PBMCs), taken at new diagnosis, from a patient treated with antithyroid drugs. The source of these receptors is a man aged 25-45 years with Graves disease.

This clonotype was counted ten times or more. The genes are TRBV20-1 and TRBJ2-1; 9 bases line up with TRBD2. V lost 4 bases and J lost 5; bases outside the gene matches: 9. Germline V gene data show CDR1 as DFQATT and CDR2 as SNEGSKA (reference sequence). This CDR3 region has 15 residues. The CDR3 coding sequence is TGCAGTGCTACCTTGGCTAGCGGGACCAACAATGAGCAGTTCTTC. Protein: CSATLASGTNNEQFF.

This sequence joins TRBV7-9 and TRBJ2-3, with no clear D. The CDR3 length is 14 residues. V lost 0 bases to trimming and J lost 4 bases, with 8 bases between them. The V gene's germline CDR1 is SEHNR and CDR2 FQNEAQ (reference sequence). For the CDR3, the DNA is TGTGCCAGCAGCTTAGCGAACCCAGCAGATACGCAGTATTTT. Amino acid sequence: CASSLANPADTQYF.

The genes are TRBV2 and TRBJ2-7; 9 positions match TRBD1. Germline loops: CDR1 SNHLY, CDR2 FYNNEI. The J segment lost 4 bases and the V segment lost 6 bases, leaving 10 bases of the junction unmatched. The CDR3 covers 15 residues. In DNA form, the CDR3 reads TGTGCCAGCAGGGTTACCGGGACAGGGAGTTACGAGCAGTACTTC. Translation: CASRVTGTGSYEQYF.

This clonotype was counted ten times or more. The chain uses TRBV2 and TRBJ2-1; TRBD2 matches 8 bases. V trimming: 5 bases; J trimming: 3 bases; junction bases outside the gene matches: 9. The CDR3 consists of 16 residues. Germline V gene sequence: CDR1 SNHLY, CDR2 FYNNEI. The CDR3, as DNA: TGTGCCAGCAGTTTACTAGCGGCCTGGAGCTACAATGAGCAGTTCTTC. This encodes CASSLLAAWSYNEQFF.

The table lists this clonotype with many counts. The rearrangement links TRBV5-4 to TRBJ2-1; a weak D match, TRBD1 (5 bases). The CDR3 contains 14 residues. V was pared by 0 bases and J by 10 bases, with 14 bases between. Germline CDR1 reads SGHNT; CDR2 reads YYREEE (reference sequence). CDR3 in amino acids: CASSLEAGLGEQFF. CDR3 nucleotides: TGTGCCAGCAGCTTGGAGGCAGGGTTGGGGGAGCAGTTCTTC.

This clonotype has ten or more counts. The chain couples TRBV15 to TRBJ2-7; TRBD2 might be the D (6 bases). The germline V gene encodes CDR1 LNHNV and CDR2 YYDKDF (reference sequence). Trimming stripped 0 bases from V and 3 bases from J, with 12 bases between. CDR3 length: 15 residues. CDR3 DNA: TGTGCCACCAGCAGAGATCGGATAGCGGACTACGAGCAGTACTTC. As protein: CATSRDRIADYEQYF.

This clonotype was seen at least ten times. The CDR3 DNA sequence: TGTGCCACCAGTGCCCATTTTGGGGAACCGAGAGGGGGGAATGAGCAGTTCTTC. Translating it yields CATSAHFGEPRGGNEQFF. This chain connects TRBV24-1 to TRBJ2-1; either TRBD1 or TRBD2 may supply D (6 bases each). Germline V gene sequence: CDR1 KGHDR, CDR2 SFDVKD. The V end lost 5 bases, the J end lost 7 bases, and 26 bases lay between the germline ends. This CDR3 region has 18 residues.

The table lists this clonotype with a few counts. The V gene is TRBV11-2, the J gene TRBJ2-5; D might be TRBD2 (7 bases). Trimming shortened V by 7 bases and J by 9 bases, and 24 bases separated the two germline ends. CDR3 length equals 15 residues. Per germline, CDR1 SGHAT and CDR2 FQNNGV. This chain's CDR3 is CASIHRGIRGRAQYF. CDR3 DNA: TGTGCCAGCATCCATAGGGGGATCCGGGGGAGGGCCCAGTACTTC.

This clonotype has at least ten counts. This chain links TRBV2 with TRBJ2-1, with TRBD2 matching 7 bases. Germline-derived CDR1 and CDR2 are SNHLY and FYNNEI. The CDR3 has 16 residues. V was pared by 6 bases and J by 1 base, with 9 bases of the junction left unmatched. CDR3 bases: TGTGCCAGCAGCCCCAGTTGGGGGGGATCCTACAATGAGCAGTTCTTC. Residues: CASSPSWGGSYNEQFF.

Ten or more counts support this clonotype. The chain carries TRBV20-1 and TRBJ2-5; D possibly corresponds to TRBD1 (6 bases). V lost 3 bases and J lost 4, with 18 bases in between. The germline V gene has CDR1 DFQATT and CDR2 SNEGSKA (reference sequence). CDR3 length: 15 residues. In DNA form, the CDR3 reads TGCAGTGCTAGTGAAACCTACGAGGGGGTAGAGACCCAGTACTTC. It encodes CSASETYEGVETQYF.

This clonotype was found many times. The chain uses TRBV20-1 and TRBJ2-7; TRBD2 matches 12 bases. The CDR3 covers 14 residues. J lost 3 bases, V lost 3 bases, and 3 bases had no gene match. Germline-derived CDR1 and CDR2 are DFQATT and SNEGSKA (reference sequence). CDR3 DNA sequence: TGCAGTGCTAGCCAGACTAGCGGGAGCTACGAGCAGTACTTC. Protein sequence: CSASQTSGSYEQYF.

The chain is built from TRBV6-6 and TRBJ2-3; D is ambiguous. Germline V lookup: CDR1 MNHNY, CDR2 SVGAGI (reference sequence). The CDR3 consists of 13 residues. V lost 0 bases to trimming and J lost 5 bases, with 6 bases between them. CDR3: CASSYSIVDTQYF. The CDR3 DNA sequence: TGTGCCAGCAGTTACTCGATAGTAGATACGCAGTATTTT.

Note on this clonotype: A much larger clone differs by one base, so this may be a read error. The CDR3 DNA sequence: TGTGCTAGTGGTTTGTGGAGCGGGAGAGATGAGCAGTTCTTC. Amino acid sequence: CASGLWSGRDEQFF. The chain recombines TRBV12-5 with TRBJ2-1, with TRBD2 matching over 8 bases. V shed 2 bases and J 8 bases; nucleotides not matched to a gene: 5. CDR1 and CDR2 (germline): LGHNT, FRNRAP. The CDR3 contains 14 residues.

This clonotype was seen many times. At one end the junction does not follow the germline gene, possibly because of a read error. The V gene is TRBV5-1, the J gene TRBJ1-1, with 7 nucleotides matching TRBD1. The CDR3 spans 13 residues. Per the germline V gene, CDR1 is SGHRS and CDR2 is YFSETQ. The CDR3, as DNA: TGTGCCAGCAGCCCCAGGGGGGGTACTGAAGCTTTCTTT. Its translation: CASSPRGGTEAFF.

This clonotype appeared many times. This chain joins TRBV20-1 and TRBJ2-1, with D tentatively TRBD1 (5 bases). V was trimmed by 4 bases and J by 8 bases, leaving 9 bases between them. This CDR3 region has 11 residues. Germline V gene lookup returns CDR1 DFQATT and CDR2 SNEGSKA (reference sequence). The CDR3 DNA is TGCAGTGCTAAGACAGTCGATGAGCAGTTCTTC. Amino acid sequence: CSAKTVDEQFF.

The gene calls are TRBV27 and TRBJ2-5; D is unclear. Trimming removed 5 bases from V and 5 bases from J, with 18 bases in between. This CDR3 is built from 15 residues. Germline V gene lookup returns CDR1 MNHEY and CDR2 SMNVEV (reference sequence). The DNA for the CDR3 is TGTGCCAGCAGTCCAAGTCCCGGAATGTGGGAGACCCAGTACTTC. Protein sequence: CASSPSPGMWETQYF.

This clonotype showed up many times. The CDR3 protein is CASGPSVRMDTQYF. The CDR3 nucleotides are TGTGCTAGTGGTCCCTCCGTAAGGATGGATACGCAGTATTTT. The rearrangement joins TRBV12-5 to TRBJ2-3; unclear D gene. The CDR3 has 14 residues. V was clipped by 5 bases and J by 6 bases, with 15 bases between them. Per the germline V gene, CDR1 is LGHNT and CDR2 is FRNRAP.

Written as DNA, the CDR3 is TGTGCCAGTAGTATCTCCCCCCAGGGAAACTACGAGCAGTACTTC. Its translation: CASSISPQGNYEQYF. The V gene is TRBV19, the J gene TRBJ2-7; D perhaps matches TRBD1 (5 bases). Trimming cost V 3 bases and J 3 bases, with 15 bases left between them. CDR1 is LNHDA, CDR2 SQIVND, per germline (reference sequence). The CDR3 loop spans 15 amino acids. The full variable domain, its missing parts supplied by reference TRBV19 and TRBJ2-7, is DGGITQSPKYLFRKEGQNVTLSCEQNLNHDAMYWYRQDPGQGLRLIYYSQIVNDFQKGDIAEGYSVSREKKESFPLTVTSAQKNPTAFYLCASSISPQGNYEQYFGPGTRLTVT.

The CDR3 reads CASSFPQGGGYGYTF. The DNA for the CDR3 is TGTGCCAGCAGCTTTCCTCAGGGGGGTGGGTATGGCTACACCTTC. This chain joins TRBV9 and TRBJ1-2; TRBD1 matches at 7 bases. Germline CDR1 is SGDLS and CDR2 is YYNGEE. The CDR3 contains 15 residues. The trim removed 4 bases at V and 5 bases at J, leaving 11 bases unmatched.

This clonotype was seen at least ten times. This sequence joins TRBV29-1 and TRBJ2-1; TRBD2 agrees at 8 bases. The CDR3 consists of 13 residues. Germline V gene sequence: CDR1 SQVTM, CDR2 ANQGSEA. V lost 8 bases and J lost 5; bases outside the gene matches: 8. CDR3 bases: TGCAGCATTAGTTGGGGACTAGACAATGAGCAGTTCTTC. This gives the protein CSISWGLDNEQFF.

This clonotype was picked up many times. This sequence joins TRBV6-1 and TRBJ2-7; 7 positions match TRBD2. With V trimmed by 6 bases and J by 6 bases, 17 bases remained unmatched. The CDR3 totals 16 residues. Germline CDR1 MNHNS, CDR2 SASEGT. The CDR3 sequence: CASSATGTTRSREQYF. CDR3 in DNA: TGTGCCAGCAGCGCCACCGGGACTACTCGTAGTCGCGAGCAGTACTTC.

This clonotype was found a few times. The chain has TRBV9 and TRBJ1-2, with D maybe TRBD1 (5 bases). Germline CDR1 is SGDLS and CDR2 is YYNGEE. The V gene lost 4 bases and the J gene lost 6 bases, with 10 bases spanning the gap. This CDR3 region has 12 residues. CDR3 sequence: CASSSEGHGYTF. The CDR3, as DNA: TGTGCCAGCAGCAGTGAGGGGCATGGCTACACCTTC.

J is TRBJ2-1 and V is TRBV18; tentatively, D is TRBD2 (6 bases). The CDR3 extends over 17 amino acids. Deletions cut 5 bases from V and 0 bases from J, with 17 bases between. CDR1 is KGHSH and CDR2 is LQKENI in the germline V gene. CDR3 nucleotides: TGTGCCAGCTCAGCTACCGGGACTTCCAGCTCCTACAATGAGCAGTTCTTC. It codes for CASSATGTSSSYNEQFF.

The CDR3, as DNA: TGTGCCAGCTGGGTCTCTGGAAACACCATATATTTT. The encoded protein is CASWVSGNTIYF. The chain has TRBV2 and TRBJ1-3; D ambiguous. The CDR3 runs to 12 residues. The V gene's germline CDR1 is SNHLY and CDR2 FYNNEI. V dropped 8 bases and J dropped 0 bases, with 5 bases sitting between them.

This clonotype was detected many times. This sequence joins TRBV7-9 and TRBJ2-3; no clear D gene. Germline lookup yields CDR1 SEHNR and CDR2 FQNEAQ (reference sequence). The CDR3 extends over 11 amino acids. The V end was cut by 3 bases, the J end by 5 bases, with 3 bases between. DNA for the CDR3: TGTGCCAGCAGCTTGATAGATACGCAGTATTTT. Amino acid sequence: CASSLIDTQYF. Looking up the rest from reference TRBV7-9 and TRBJ2-3 gives the full variable domain: DTGVSQNPRHKITKRGQNVTFRCDPISEHNRLYWYRQTLGQGPEFLTYFQNEAQLEKSRLLSDRFSAERPKGSFSTLEIQRTEQGDSAMYLCASSLIDTQYFGPGTRLTVL.

This clonotype has a handful of counts. The CDR3 nucleotides are TGCAGTGCAGGGGGGAGAAGCTTAACACCCCGCCCCCGATACGAGCAGTACTTC. Translation gives CSAGGRSLTPRPRYEQYF. The gene calls are TRBV20-1 and TRBJ2-7; either TRBD1 or TRBD2 may fit D (6 bases each). Germline CDR1 reads DFQATT; CDR2 reads SNEGSKA (reference sequence). V was clipped by 6 bases and J by 4 bases, with 31 bases between them. The CDR3 is 18 amino acids.